A single TCR beta chain is shown here with its context. The antigen is not known. The entry originates in a study of beta chain features in type 1 diabetes. Study overall: There was similarity between patients and healthy donors in age, gender and cell yields.

The study's findings and limits: In the patient group, naive, central memory and Treg TCRB repertoires seemed more alike than in the healthy donor group. Researchers report that Type 1 diabetes patients had moderately but significantly shorter TCRB CDR3s across all four CD4+ subsets.

V gave up 3 bases and J gave up 6 bases, with 12 bases separating them. CDR3 length: 14 amino acids. Germline CDR1 is SGHAT and CDR2 is FQDESV (reference sequence). Expressed TCRB transcripts were sequenced after all isolated RNA was converted to cDNA. Sequencing used immunoSEQ multiplex PCR; TCRdb keeps in-frame clones, though not all of them. The data show more than 300,000 clones, with 8% to 10% seen just once and approximately 0.6% held by the top ten. Central memory, naive, regulatory and stem cell-like memory CD4+ cells were sorted by CD45RO/CCR7/CD25/CD127/CD95/CD27. Input material: central memory CD4+ T cells from blood. The source of this sequence is a man aged 30-40 years with type 1 diabetes. The chain is built from TRBV11-1 and TRBJ1-5, with D maybe TRBD1 (5 bases). CDR3 sequence: CASSFGSGSQPQHF. The CDR3 region has the DNA TGTGCCAGCAGCTTCGGGTCAGGGAGTCAGCCCCAGCATTTT.